This T cell receptor (beta chain) was obtained from a study of beta chain features in type 1 diabetes. Study background: Over all samples combined, 107,917,701 sorted cells were examined. Study-wide results and limits: A pattern of fewer insertions and more deletions at VDJ junctions was seen in type 1 diabetes patients. Cells that show high TCR expression could be over-represented by cDNA sequencing.

Expressed TCRB transcripts were sequenced because the entire RNA isolate underwent reverse transcription. Repertoires were generated with immunoSEQ multiplex PCR, while TCRdb's copy carries only in-frame clones and drops some. The data contain about 410,000 clones, around 13% of them singletons. The CDR3 extends over 14 amino acids. The V and J ends lost 2 bases and 3 bases respectively, with 8 bases between them. The germline CDR1 and CDR2 sequences are SNHLY and FYNNEI. Stem cell-like memory, regulatory, central memory and naive CD4+ cells were sorted via CD45RO/CCR7/CD25/CD127/CD95/CD27. This clone was seen only a few times. What it binds is unknown.

The chain combines TRBV2 with TRBJ1-5; weak D call: TRBD1 (5 bases). The clonotype was recovered from a young man in good health. The sequenced sample consisted of naive CD4+ T cells from blood. The DNA for the CDR3 is TGTGCCAGCAGTGAACGACAGCCCAATCAGCCCCAGCATTTT. It codes for CASSERQPNQPQHF.